The 28 T cell receptor beta chains below were found in one sample sequenced in a study of spatial heterogeneity in lung cancer. The time point is: sample taken at primary tumor resection. Sequencing was performed on whole RNA extracted from tumor and nontumor lung tissue, or from frozen PBMC, and the material was left unsorted. TCRdb fed the 5' RACE reads into MiXCR, producing one record per CDR3 protein. The table has about 92,000 distinct CDR3 sequences, roughly 12% seen once. Sample: PBMCs, taken at surgery. These receptors all stem from a male donor with early-stage non-small cell lung cancer.

This clonotype was observed a few times. This rearrangement joins TRBV5-8 to TRBJ1-2; tentatively, D is TRBD1 (5 bases). The germline V and J ends were trimmed by 6 bases and 4 bases, with 10 bases remaining between them. The CDR3 has 12 residues. The germline gives CDR1 SGHTS, CDR2 YDEGEE. CDR3 nucleotides: TGTGCCAGCACGGCAGGGCTCTATGGCTACACCTTC. Encoded protein: CASTAGLYGYTF.

This clonotype appeared many times. The J gene is TRBJ2-1, the V gene TRBV28; 8 positions agree with TRBD1. Germline V CDR1 and CDR2: MDHEN, SYDVKM. V lost 4 bases to trimming and J lost 15 bases; unmatched junction nucleotides: 11. The CDR3 runs 13 residues. The CDR3 protein is CASSSPQGQGAFF. In nucleotides, the CDR3 is TGTGCCAGCAGTTCGCCTCAAGGACAGGGCGCGTTCTTC.

This clonotype was counted at least ten times. The chain carries TRBV20-1 and TRBJ2-3; D gene uncertain. The ends were cut back, 1 base at V and 0 bases at J, with 2 bases in the middle. The CDR3 contains 12 residues. Germline assignment: CDR1 DFQATT and CDR2 SNEGSKA (reference sequence). Here the CDR3 DNA reads TGCAGTGCTAGAGGGAGCACAGATACGCAGTATTTT. Amino acids: CSARGSTDTQYF.

V gene TRBV16 combines with J gene TRBJ2-7; 10 nucleotides match TRBD1. After removal of 0 bases from V and 5 bases from J, the junction contained 7 bases not matched to a gene. This CDR3 has 16 amino acids. The V gene's germline CDR1 is KGHSY and CDR2 FQNENV. CDR3 bases: TGTGCCAGCAGCCAATCGGGAGGGACAGGGGCCCACGAGCAGTACTTC. Translation gives CASSQSGGTGAHEQYF. The full variable domain, rest sourced from reference TRBV16 and TRBJ2-7, is GEEVAQTPKHLVRGEGQKAKLYCAPIKGHSYVFWYQQVLKNEFKFLISFQNENVFDETGMPKERFSAKCLPNSPCSLEIQATKLEDSAVYFCASSQSGGTGAHEQYFGPGTRLTVT.

This chain connects TRBV27 to TRBJ1-5, with D possibly TRBD1 on 6 matching bases. V lost 4 bases and J 0 bases, leaving 19 bases between the germline ends. The germline CDR1 and CDR2 sequences are MNHEY and SMNVEV (reference sequence). CDR3 length: 18 amino acids. Here the CDR3 reads CASSSAGGERYSNQPQHF. The CDR3, as DNA: TGTGCCAGCAGTTCCGCGGGGGGCGAACGTTATAGCAATCAGCCCCAGCATTTT.

This clonotype was counted between two and nine times. V is TRBV5-6 and J is TRBJ2-1, with 11 bases that match TRBD2. CDR3 length: 16 amino acids. Germline CDR1 and CDR2: SGHDT and YYEEEE. The V segment lost 4 bases and the J segment 11 bases; nucleotides outside the gene matches: 14. The CDR3 spells CASSKYTSGSGIKQFF. The CDR3 DNA follows: TGTGCCAGCAGCAAATATACTAGCGGGAGTGGGATAAAGCAGTTCTTC.

This clonotype was seen a handful of times. The V and J genes are TRBV15 and TRBJ1-3; the D gene is possibly TRBD1 (5 bases). Germline CDR1 reads LNHNV; CDR2 reads YYDKDF (reference sequence). The V end was cut by 0 bases, the J end by 7 bases, with 13 bases between. The CDR3 length is 15 residues. CDR3 protein: CATSRDSGTENTIYF. CDR3 DNA: TGTGCCACCAGCAGAGATTCAGGGACGGAGAACACCATATATTTT.

This clonotype has only a few counts. The chain uses TRBV6-2 or TRBV6-3 and TRBJ1-5; the D is unclear. The CDR3 is 13 residues long. Trimming took 6 bases from V and 6 from J, leaving 12 bases between them. Per the germline V gene, CDR1 is MNHEY and CDR2 is SVGEGT. The CDR3 sequence: CASSPLTVQPQHF. The CDR3 nucleotides read TGTGCCAGCAGCCCTCTGACCGTTCAGCCCCAGCATTTT.

The chain carries TRBV6-5 and TRBJ2-5; no clear D gene. Trimming removed 2 bases from V and 0 bases from J, with 7 bases in between. The CDR3 has 14 residues. Germline V CDR1 and CDR2: MNHEY, SVGAGI. CDR3 loop: CASSYGRYQETQYF. CDR3 bases: TGTGCCAGCAGTTACGGCCGTTACCAAGAGACCCAGTACTTC.

The chain couples TRBV25-1 to TRBJ2-1; TRBD2 matches at 8 bases. J lost 7 bases, V lost 4 bases, and 9 bases had no gene match. There are 15 residues in the CDR3. Germline CDR1 is MGHDK and CDR2 is SYGVNS. The CDR3 DNA reads TGTGCCAGCAGTGCCCCGGGGACGGGAGGGAATGAGCAGTTCTTC. Translating it yields CASSAPGTGGNEQFF. The full variable domain, rest sourced from reference TRBV25-1 and TRBJ2-1, is EADIYQTPRYLVIGTGKKITLECSQTMGHDKMYWYQQDPGMELHLIHYSYGVNSTEKGDLSSESTVSRIRTEHFPLTLESARPSHTSQYLCASSAPGTGGNEQFFGPGTRLTVL.

V is TRBV12-3 or TRBV12-4 and J is TRBJ2-1; D unclear. CDR3 length: 13 residues. V lost 6 bases, J lost 15 bases, and 21 bases lay in between. The CDR3 protein is CASSPPHSFGLFF. The CDR3, as DNA: TGTGCCAGCAGCCCTCCCCACAGCTTTGGCCTGTTCTTC.

Only a few counts were recorded for this clonotype. The V gene is TRBV7-9, the J gene TRBJ1-1, with no clear D. V dropped 6 bases and J dropped 5 bases, with 16 bases sitting between them. Germline lookup yields CDR1 SEHNR and CDR2 FQNEAQ (reference sequence). The CDR3 has 14 amino acids. The CDR3 DNA reads as TGTGCCAGCAGGAATGGACCCGGCGGTACTGAAGCTTTCTTT. As protein: CASRNGPGGTEAFF.

This clonotype was counted between two and nine times. J is TRBJ2-5 and V is TRBV29-1; D gene unclear. The germline V and J ends were trimmed by 8 bases and 2 bases, with 18 bases remaining between them. The CDR3 contains 14 residues. Germline V CDR1 and CDR2: SQVTM, ANQGSEA. The DNA for the CDR3 is TGCAGCTTCGGGCAGGACCGAAGACAAGAGACCCAGTACTTC. This gives the protein CSFGQDRRQETQYF.

This clonotype was found a few times. V and J are TRBV20-1 and TRBJ2-7; D not resolved. Trimming pared 5 bases from V and 2 bases from J, leaving 10 bases between. Per germline, CDR1 DFQATT and CDR2 SNEGSKA (reference sequence). The CDR3 consists of 12 residues. CDR3 bases: TGCAGTGCTTCCCCAGGAACCTACGAGCAGTACTTC. Its protein is CSASPGTYEQYF.

The CDR3 region is CSARGLAGGKNEQFF. CDR3 DNA sequence: TGCAGTGCTAGAGGCCTAGCGGGGGGAAAAAATGAGCAGTTCTTC. The chain recombines TRBV20-1 with TRBJ2-1; 11 bases line up with TRBD2. Germline assignment: CDR1 DFQATT and CDR2 SNEGSKA (reference sequence). The V segment lost 1 base and the J segment 7 bases; nucleotides outside the gene matches: 6. The CDR3 loop spans 15 amino acids.

This clonotype came up many times. The chain employs TRBV24-1 and TRBJ2-3, with D perhaps TRBD1 (6 bases). CDR3 length: 12 amino acids. CDR1 and CDR2 (germline): KGHDR, SFDVKD. The V and J ends lost 8 bases and 3 bases respectively, with 8 bases between them. CDR3 sequence: CATKQGTDTQYF. DNA for the CDR3: TGTGCCACCAAGCAGGGGACAGATACGCAGTATTTT.

A few counts support this clonotype. The genes are TRBV7-9 and TRBJ2-1; D remains unclear. This CDR3 has 14 amino acids. The ends were cut back, 0 bases at V and 8 bases at J, with 11 bases in the middle. The germline V gene encodes CDR1 SEHNR and CDR2 FQNEAQ (reference sequence). The CDR3 region is CASSLAGIWDEQFF. The CDR3 nucleotides read TGTGCCAGCAGCTTAGCAGGCATCTGGGATGAGCAGTTCTTC.

This chain links TRBV7-9 with TRBJ1-2, with a possible D match to TRBD1 (6 bases). The CDR3 covers 14 residues. The germline CDR1 and CDR2 sequences are SEHNR and FQNEAQ (reference sequence). V lost 1 base and J 3 bases, leaving 9 bases between the germline ends. CDR3 DNA: TGTGCCAGCAGCTTAGTTTCAGGGGACTATGGCTACACCTTC. This sequence encodes CASSLVSGDYGYTF. The entire variable domain, with the rest obtained from reference TRBV7-9 and TRBJ1-2, is as follows: DTGVSQNPRHKITKRGQNVTFRCDPISEHNRLYWYRQTLGQGPEFLTYFQNEAQLEKSRLLSDRFSAERPKGSFSTLEIQRTEQGDSAMYLCASSLVSGDYGYTFGSGTRLTVV.

V is TRBV6-5 and J is TRBJ2-2; D unclear. This CDR3 spans 11 amino acids. The ends were cut back, 6 bases at V and 6 bases at J, with 5 bases in the middle. CDR1 and CDR2 from the germline V gene are MNHEY and SVGAGI. In nucleotides, the CDR3 is TGTGCCAGCAGCTCCGCCGGGGAGCTGTTTTTT. It encodes CASSSAGELFF.

This clonotype was detected only a few times. J is TRBJ2-1 and V is TRBV6-5; no clear D. CDR1 is MNHEY, CDR2 SVGAGI, per germline. The CDR3 runs to 15 residues. V lost 4 bases and J 0 bases, leaving 10 bases between the germline ends. The CDR3 DNA reads TGTGCCAGCAGTTCATACACCAGCTCCTACAATGAGCAGTTCTTC. The encoded protein is CASSSYTSSYNEQFF.

This chain connects TRBV30 to TRBJ1-1; tentative D call: TRBD1 (5 bases). Germline loops: CDR1 GTSNPN, CDR2 SVGIG (reference sequence). The CDR3 is made up of 13 amino acids. V lost 4 bases and J 6 bases, leaving 15 bases between the germline ends. CDR3 region: CAWMVRGRAEAFF. The CDR3 DNA reads TGTGCCTGGATGGTCCGGGGCCGGGCTGAAGCTTTCTTT.

The chain carries TRBV27 and TRBJ1-5; no firm D call. CDR1 is MNHEY, CDR2 SMNVEV, per germline (reference sequence). The CDR3 runs to 21 residues. The V end lost 4 bases, the J end lost 0 bases, and 28 bases lay between the germline ends. The CDR3 is CASSWGWAPRPLENSNQPQHF. CDR3 coding DNA: TGTGCCAGCAGTTGGGGTTGGGCCCCGCGGCCCCTCGAAAATAGCAATCAGCCCCAGCATTTT.

CDR3 sequence reads: CASSLPLGGHYEQYF. The CDR3 DNA reads as TGCGCCAGCAGCTTGCCCCTCGGGGGGCACTACGAGCAGTACTTC. The chain recombines TRBV5-1 with TRBJ2-7, with a weak D call TRBD2 (7 bases). V lost 1 base and J 3 bases, leaving 14 bases between the germline ends. The germline V gene encodes CDR1 SGHRS and CDR2 YFSETQ. This CDR3 is built from 15 residues.

This clonotype was counted a few times. The chain carries TRBV6-2 or TRBV6-3 and TRBJ2-7, with 10 bases that match TRBD2. Germline CDR1 is MNHEY and CDR2 is SVGEGT. J lost 5 bases, V lost 6 bases, and 10 bases had no gene match. The CDR3 consists of 15 residues. CDR3 sequence: CASSRQREGLHEQYF. CDR3 nucleotides: TGTGCCAGCAGCCGCCAGCGGGAGGGCCTCCACGAGCAGTACTTC.

The chain carries TRBV25-1 and TRBJ1-2; D not certain. Germline V CDR1 and CDR2: MGHDK, SYGVNS. The CDR3 runs to 15 residues. V shed 4 bases and J shed 0 bases, with 12 bases lying between them. The CDR3 nucleotides read TGTGCCAGCAGTGTTGGGCCCGGGTCTAACTATGGCTACACCTTC. Translated: CASSVGPGSNYGYTF.

This clonotype occurred a few times. V is TRBV6-6 and J is TRBJ2-3; TRBD1 agrees at 9 bases. Looked up from germline, CDR1 is MNHNY and CDR2 is SVGAGI (reference sequence). This CDR3 has 14 residues. Germline trimming cut 6 bases from V and 8 bases from J; bases unmatched to any gene: 9. The CDR3 spells CASRAGQGRSTQYF. CDR3 DNA sequence: TGTGCCAGCAGGGCGGGACAGGGCAGATCTACGCAGTATTTT.

This chain uses TRBV10-3 with TRBJ1-1, with unresolved D. V gave up 4 bases and J gave up 0 bases, with 12 bases separating them. The germline CDR1 and CDR2 sequences are ENHRY and SYGVKD. The CDR3 covers 15 residues. The CDR3 nucleotides are TGTGCCATCAGTGGGTTTTTGGGGATGAACACTGAAGCTTTCTTT. Its protein product is CAISGFLGMNTEAFF.

At least ten counts were recorded for this clonotype. The chain combines TRBV28 with TRBJ1-6, with D hard to call. Trimming cost V 6 bases and J 8 bases, with 8 bases left between them. The CDR3 loop spans 12 amino acids. Germline V gene sequence: CDR1 MDHEN, CDR2 SYDVKM. The CDR3: CASRDGDSPLHF. The CDR3, as DNA: TGTGCCAGCAGGGACGGGGATTCACCCCTCCACTTT.